One TCR beta chain is described in this entry. The CDR3 sequence is 15 residues long. With 0 bases removed from V and 4 bases from J, the gap between germline ends came to 10 bases. The germline CDR1 and CDR2 sequences are LNHNV and YYDKDF (reference sequence). The sample comes from a study of blood T cell repertoires in COVID-19. Looking at the study overall: T cells, B-cell-depleted T cells, or PBMCs provided the cDNA or gDNA that served as material.

In the original workflow: Estimation of nucleated cell counts relied on the amplification of reference gene primers. Repertoires were generated with immunoSEQ multiplex PCR, while TCRdb's copy carries only in-frame clones and drops some. The V and J calls and clone size come from that table; D and trimming were worked out from the DNA. The sample has 70,000 or so clones, around 70% seen once. The TCR was taken from a man between 70 and 80 years old with acute or convalescent COVID-19. V usage is TRBV15 and J usage is TRBJ1-3; D perhaps matches TRBD1 (6 bases). The sample consisted of peripheral blood. The DNA for the CDR3 is TGTGCCACCAGCAGAGATAGGGGGAACGGAAACACCATATATTTT. Translating it yields CATSRDRGNGNTIYF.